This entry describes one TCR beta chain. Its antigen is not identified. This specimen belongs to a study of shared clonotypes between healthy human individuals. Findings and caveats of the study: Depth of sequencing was expected to influence donor clonotype sharing.

Germline V gene lookup returns CDR1 SGHRS and CDR2 YFSETQ. V was clipped by 4 bases and J by 4 bases; unmatched bases: 12. The CDR3 extends over 16 amino acids. TCRdb keeps only in-frame clones here, not all; method: immunoSEQ multiplex PCR. Seen here are a few million clones, 80% to 95% observed once, and the top ten hold about 0.41%. This receptor was obtained from a man in his late teens or twenties in good health. Some clones in this sample may be carry-over from other donors' samples. Sequencing was carried out using naive CD4+ T cells from PBMCs. Subset here: CD45RA+ positively selected. This chain links TRBV5-1 with TRBJ2-5; 8 bases agree with TRBD1. CDR3 DNA sequence: TGCGCCAGCAGCCAGGGAGACAGGGGCGAAGGAGAGACCCAGTACTTC. Translated: CASSQGDRGEGETQYF.